Listed below are T cell receptor beta chains from one sample, sequenced in a study of blood T cell repertoires in COVID-19. Generated by immunoSEQ multiplex PCR, the TCRdb table keeps only in-frame clones and is missing some. The sample holds 300,000 to 400,000 clones, over 75% seen once. The sample taken for sequencing was PBMCs or T cells enriched from blood (not recorded which). The receptors were sampled from a man younger than 35 who had recovered from COVID-19. The CDR3 runs from the conserved cysteine through the conserved F or W. Each record gives: clone size, J gene, V gene, D gene, CDR3 DNA, CDR3 protein. D genes are given only for firm matches. For some rows the clone size is stated as once, few or many, or as a class when expanded; others skip it.

clone size: once; J gene: TRBJ1-5; V gene: TRBV25-1; D gene: TRBD1; CDR3 DNA: TGTGCCAGCAGTGCGACAGGGAACAATCAGCCCCAGCATTTT; CDR3 protein: CASSATGNNQPQHF
clone size: few; J gene: TRBJ1-2; V gene: TRBV6-1; D gene: NA; CDR3 DNA: TGTGCCAGCAGTGAATTGGGGGGGGCCCCCCATGGCTACACCTTC; CDR3 protein: CASSELGGAPHGYTF
clone size: once; J gene: TRBJ2-2; V gene: TRBV7-6; D gene: TRBD2; CDR3 DNA: TGTGCCAGCAGCCCGCGAAGCGGGGGCACCGGGGAGCTGTTTTTT; CDR3 protein: CASSPRSGGTGELFF
clone size: once; J gene: TRBJ2-2; V gene: TRBV7-9; D gene: TRBD2; CDR3 DNA: TGTGCCAGCAGCGGTCGCGGGAGATACACCGGGGAGCTGTTTTTT; CDR3 protein: CASSGRGRYTGELFF
clone size: many; J gene: TRBJ1-2; V gene: TRBV19; D gene: NA; CDR3 DNA: TGTGCCAGTAGGACTGGACAGAGCTATGGCTACACCTTC; CDR3 protein: CASRTGQSYGYTF
clone size: once; J gene: TRBJ1-6; V gene: TRBV7-8; D gene: TRBD1; CDR3 DNA: TGTGCCAGCAGACAGGACAGGGTCAATTCACCCCTCCACTTT; CDR3 protein: CASRQDRVNSPLHF
clone size: NA; J gene: TRBJ1-2; V gene: TRBV19; D gene: TRBD1; CDR3 DNA: TGTGCCAGTATCGAAGACAGGGGGCGGATCTATGGCTACACCTTC; CDR3 protein: CASIEDRGRIYGYTF
clone size: NA; J gene: TRBJ1-4; V gene: TRBV28; D gene: TRBD1; CDR3 DNA: TGTGCCAGCAGTTTCAATCATGGGACAGGGCTTGAAAAACTGTTTTTT; CDR3 protein: CASSFNHGTGLEKLFF
clone size: NA; J gene: TRBJ2-7; V gene: TRBV15; D gene: NA; CDR3 DNA: TGTGCCACCAGCAGTACCCCGGGATTAGGCCACGAGCAGTACTTC; CDR3 protein: CATSSTPGLGHEQYF
clone size: NA; J gene: TRBJ1-4; V gene: TRBV3-1/TRBV3-2; D gene: NA; CDR3 DNA: TGTGCCAGCAGCCAAGGCGGCGGGGGCATCGGAAAACTGTTTTTT; CDR3 protein: CASSQGGGGIGKLFF
clone size: NA; J gene: TRBJ1-1; V gene: TRBV6-5; D gene: TRBD1; CDR3 DNA: TGTGCCAGCAGAGACAGGGGGATGAACACTGAAGCTTTCTTT; CDR3 protein: CASRDRGMNTEAFF
clone size: NA; J gene: TRBJ1-6; V gene: TRBV3-1/TRBV3-2; D gene: NA; CDR3 DNA: TGTGCCAGCAGCCAAGGACAGATTAATTCACCCCTCCACTTT; CDR3 protein: CASSQGQINSPLHF
clone size: NA; J gene: TRBJ1-4; V gene: TRBV6-9; D gene: NA; CDR3 DNA: TGTGCCAGCAGTTACGGGTCAGGGCCCAATGAAAAACTGTTTTTT; CDR3 protein: CASSYGSGPNEKLFF
clone size: NA; J gene: TRBJ1-4; V gene: TRBV7-9; D gene: NA; CDR3 DNA: TGTGCCAGCAGCTTAGGATCCGTGGGAGGGCGAGAAAAACTGTTTTTT; CDR3 protein: CASSLGSVGGREKLFF
clone size: NA; J gene: TRBJ2-2; V gene: TRBV11-2; D gene: TRBD1; CDR3 DNA: TGTGCCAGCAGCTTAACAGACAGGGGTACCGGGGAGCTGTTTTTT; CDR3 protein: CASSLTDRGTGELFF
clone size: NA; J gene: TRBJ2-1; V gene: TRBV19; D gene: NA; CDR3 DNA: TGTGCCAGTAGTATACTAGCGCTGTACAATGAGCAGTTCTTC; CDR3 protein: CASSILALYNEQFF
clone size: NA; J gene: TRBJ2-6; V gene: TRBV5-4; D gene: TRBD1; CDR3 DNA: TGTGCCAGCAGCCGACCCGGGACAGGGAGCTCTGGGGCCAACGTCCTGACTTTC; CDR3 protein: CASSRPGTGSSGANVLTF
clone size: NA; J gene: TRBJ1-1; V gene: TRBV5-1; D gene: TRBD1; CDR3 DNA: TGCGCCAGCAGCTTGGTCGGTGACAGGGTGGACACTGAAGCTTTCTTT; CDR3 protein: CASSLVGDRVDTEAFF
clone size: NA; J gene: TRBJ1-2; V gene: TRBV29-1; D gene: NA; CDR3 DNA: TGCAGCGTCAACCAAGGGGGGGTGTATGGCTACACCTTC; CDR3 protein: CSVNQGGVYGYTF
clone size: few; J gene: TRBJ2-3; V gene: TRBV3-1/TRBV3-2; D gene: NA; CDR3 DNA: TGTGCCAGCAGCCAAGGTGCGAATGTTTGGTATTTT; CDR3 protein: CASSQGANVWYF
clone size: NA; J gene: TRBJ2-6; V gene: TRBV27; D gene: NA; CDR3 DNA: TGTGCCAGCAGTTTAGAGTCTGACAGCTCTGGGGCCAACGTCCTGACTTTC; CDR3 protein: CASSLESDSSGANVLTF
clone size: NA; J gene: TRBJ1-1; V gene: TRBV12-3/TRBV12-4; D gene: NA; CDR3 DNA: TGTGCCAGCAGTAGTGGGGGGATGGTTGAAGCTTTCTTT; CDR3 protein: CASSSGGMVEAFF
clone size: few; J gene: TRBJ2-3; V gene: TRBV6-2/TRBV6-3; D gene: NA; CDR3 DNA: TGTGCCAGCAGTTACTACGGGGCAGATACGCAGTATTTT; CDR3 protein: CASSYYGADTQYF
clone size: NA; J gene: TRBJ1-5; V gene: TRBV19; D gene: TRBD1; CDR3 DNA: TGTGCCAGTAGTACATCCGGGACAGGGGGCCGAAGTAGCAATCAGCCCCAGCATTTT; CDR3 protein: CASSTSGTGGRSSNQPQHF
clone size: NA; J gene: TRBJ2-1; V gene: TRBV9; D gene: NA; CDR3 DNA: TGTGCCAGCAGCCAAACCCTAAGCTCCTACAATGAGCAGTTCTTC; CDR3 protein: CASSQTLSSYNEQFF
clone size: NA; J gene: TRBJ1-4; V gene: TRBV6-5; D gene: TRBD1; CDR3 DNA: TGTGCCAGCTGGGGACAGGGGAAAGAAAAACTGTTTTTT; CDR3 protein: CASWGQGKEKLFF
clone size: NA; J gene: TRBJ2-1; V gene: TRBV27; D gene: TRBD2; CDR3 DNA: TGTGCCAGCAGCTCCTGGACTAGCGGATACCACAATGAGCAGTTCTTC; CDR3 protein: CASSSWTSGYHNEQFF
clone size: NA; J gene: TRBJ2-6; V gene: TRBV9; D gene: NA; CDR3 DNA: TGTGCCAGCAGCGGAGGGGGTGCACCCTACTCTGGGGCCAACGTCCTGACTTTC; CDR3 protein: CASSGGGAPYSGANVLTF
clone size: NA; J gene: TRBJ2-1; V gene: TRBV3-1/TRBV3-2; D gene: TRBD2; CDR3 DNA: TGTGCCAGCAGCCAAGACGGACTAGCGGGGGGCCATCAGGAGCAGTTCTTC; CDR3 protein: CASSQDGLAGGHQEQFF